A selection of T cell receptor beta chains follows, all from one sample in a study of T cells in Graves' hyperthyroidism and ophthalmopathy. TCRdb re-derived calls from the multiplex PCR reads in MiXCR, one entry per CDR3 protein. This table has some 510,000 distinct CDR3 sequences, around 42% appearing once. Specimen: peripheral blood or thyroid tissue (not recorded which). These receptors all come from a woman under 30 with Graves' hyperthyroidism. Both conserved end residues are part of each CDR3. D genes are given only for firm matches. Some rows mark clone size as missing; the rest say once, few, many or name a class of expanded clone.

D gene: .; clone size: .; J gene: TRBJ2-7; V gene: TRBV7-9; CDR3 protein: CASSRGGARYEQYF; CDR3 DNA: TGTGCCAGCAGTCGGGGCGGGGCTCGATACGAGCAGTACTTC
D gene: TRBD1; clone size: .; J gene: TRBJ1-2; V gene: TRBV29-1; CDR3 protein: CSFTTGTGVGYTF; CDR3 DNA: TGCAGTTTTACGACCGGGACAGGGGTTGGCTACACCTTC
D gene: .; clone size: few; J gene: TRBJ2-7; V gene: TRBV20-1; CDR3 protein: CSARDLRGRDTYEQYF; CDR3 DNA: TGCAGTGCTAGAGATCTTCGAGGGAGGGACACCTACGAGCAGTACTTC
D gene: .; clone size: few; J gene: TRBJ2-7; V gene: TRBV20-1; CDR3 protein: CSARDPALGYEQYF; CDR3 DNA: TGCAGTGCTAGAGATCCCGCGTTGGGGTACGAGCAGTACTTC
D gene: .; clone size: .; J gene: TRBJ2-5; V gene: TRBV7-2; CDR3 protein: CASSLDTGRETQYF; CDR3 DNA: TGTGCCAGCAGCTTAGATACAGGGAGAGAGACCCAGTACTTC
D gene: .; clone size: .; J gene: TRBJ1-2; V gene: TRBV25-1; CDR3 protein: CASSEVGRENYGYTF; CDR3 DNA: TGTGCCAGCAGTGAAGTGGGGCGGGAAAACTATGGCTACACCTTC
D gene: TRBD1; clone size: .; J gene: TRBJ2-7; V gene: TRBV19; CDR3 protein: CASSMATDFRGSGYEQYF; CDR3 DNA: TGTGCCAGTAGTATGGCTACGGACTTCAGGGGGTCTGGCTACGAGCAGTACTTC
D gene: .; clone size: many; J gene: TRBJ1-2; V gene: TRBV9; CDR3 protein: CASSVGQGNGYTF; CDR3 DNA: TGTGCCAGCAGCGTGGGGCAGGGTAATGGCTACACCTTC
D gene: .; clone size: .; J gene: TRBJ1-6; V gene: TRBV25-1; CDR3 protein: CATGPQNSPLHF; CDR3 DNA: TGTGCCACGGGGCCGCAAAATTCACCCCTCCACTTT
D gene: .; clone size: .; J gene: TRBJ1-5; V gene: TRBV2; CDR3 protein: CASSLISSNQPQHF; CDR3 DNA: TGTGCCAGCAGTTTAATCAGTAGCAATCAGCCCCAGCATTTT
D gene: TRBD1; clone size: .; J gene: TRBJ1-4; V gene: TRBV2; CDR3 protein: CASSETGDEKLFF; CDR3 DNA: TGTGCCAGCAGTGAAACAGGGGATGAAAAACTGTTTTTT
D gene: .; clone size: .; J gene: TRBJ2-2; V gene: TRBV14; CDR3 protein: CASSPLGSANGELFF; CDR3 DNA: TGTGCCAGCAGCCCGTTGGGCAGTGCGAACGGGGAGCTGTTTTTT
D gene: TRBD1; clone size: many; J gene: TRBJ1-2; V gene: TRBV14; CDR3 protein: CASSLDRGGGYTF; CDR3 DNA: TGTGCCAGCAGCCTTGACAGGGGAGGAGGCTACACCTTC
D gene: TRBD1; clone size: .; J gene: TRBJ1-2; V gene: TRBV18; CDR3 protein: CASSPPRDRVYGYTF; CDR3 DNA: TGTGCCAGCTCACCACCCCGAGACAGGGTCTATGGCTACACCTTC
D gene: .; clone size: many; J gene: TRBJ1-1; V gene: TRBV7-2; CDR3 protein: CASSPSRLNTEAFF; CDR3 DNA: TGTGCCAGCAGCCCCTCTCGGTTGAACACTGAAGCTTTCTTT
D gene: .; clone size: few; J gene: TRBJ1-1; V gene: TRBV29-1; CDR3 protein: CSVDLGQGAFF; CDR3 DNA: TGCAGCGTTGATTTGGGGCAGGGAGCTTTCTTT
D gene: .; clone size: .; J gene: TRBJ2-2; V gene: TRBV5-1; CDR3 protein: CASSLGRDGTGELFF; CDR3 DNA: TGCGCCAGCAGCTTGGGGCGGGACGGCACCGGGGAGCTGTTTTTT
D gene: .; clone size: .; J gene: TRBJ1-1; V gene: TRBV19; CDR3 protein: CASSSRQARTEAFF; CDR3 DNA: TGTGCCAGTAGTTCGAGACAGGCAAGAACTGAAGCTTTCTTT
D gene: .; clone size: many; J gene: TRBJ1-1; V gene: TRBV24-1; CDR3 protein: CATSEKGNTEAFF; CDR3 DNA: TGTGCCACCAGTGAGAAGGGGAACACTGAAGCTTTCTTT
D gene: TRBD1; clone size: once; J gene: TRBJ1-1; V gene: TRBV5-4; CDR3 protein: CASSRTGTGNRNTEAFF; CDR3 DNA: TGTGCCAGCTCAAGGACCGGGACAGGGAATCGGAACACTGAAGCTTTCTTT
D gene: TRBD1; clone size: .; J gene: TRBJ2-7; V gene: TRBV24-1; CDR3 protein: CATSDRPGQSYNEQYF; CDR3 DNA: TGTGCCACCAGTGACCGACCGGGACAGAGCTACAATGAGCAGTACTTC
D gene: .; clone size: .; J gene: TRBJ1-2; V gene: TRBV25-1; CDR3 protein: CASSARALGGDGYTF; CDR3 DNA: TGTGCCAGCAGTGCCCGGGCATTAGGGGGAGATGGCTACACCTTC
D gene: .; clone size: few; J gene: TRBJ1-1; V gene: TRBV6-5; CDR3 protein: CASSPSYAMNTEAFF; CDR3 DNA: TGTGCCAGCAGTCCCTCCTATGCCATGAACACTGAAGCTTTCTTT
D gene: .; clone size: few; J gene: TRBJ1-5; V gene: TRBV20-1; CDR3 protein: CSARKEVNQPQHF; CDR3 DNA: TGCAGTGCTAGGAAGGAGGTGAATCAGCCCCAGCATTTT
D gene: TRBD1; clone size: few; J gene: TRBJ1-2; V gene: TRBV5-1; CDR3 protein: CASSFTRQYRGGYTF; CDR3 DNA: TGCGCCAGCAGCTTCACACGGCAATACAGGGGTGGCTACACCTTC
D gene: TRBD2; clone size: few; J gene: TRBJ2-5; V gene: TRBV20-1; CDR3 protein: CSARGGARETQYF; CDR3 DNA: TGCAGTGCTCGGGGGGGAGCGCGAGAGACCCAGTACTTC
D gene: .; clone size: few; J gene: TRBJ1-5; V gene: TRBV19; CDR3 protein: CASLGGGNQPQHF; CDR3 DNA: TGTGCCAGTTTGGGTGGGGGGAATCAGCCCCAGCATTTT
D gene: TRBD2; clone size: .; J gene: TRBJ2-7; V gene: TRBV4-2; CDR3 protein: CASSQRTSGNSEQYF; CDR3 DNA: TGTGCCAGCAGCCAACGGACTAGCGGGAATTCCGAGCAGTACTTC
D gene: .; clone size: .; J gene: TRBJ1-1; V gene: TRBV7-3; CDR3 protein: CASSPTYPTEAFF; CDR3 DNA: TGTGCCAGCAGCCCAACGTACCCCACTGAAGCTTTCTTT
D gene: .; clone size: many; J gene: TRBJ2-7; V gene: TRBV7-2; CDR3 protein: CASSAAGAYEQYF; CDR3 DNA: TGTGCCAGCAGCGCAGCAGGGGCCTACGAGCAGTACTTC
D gene: .; clone size: once; J gene: TRBJ2-7; V gene: TRBV19; CDR3 protein: CASRCPGASCEQYF; CDR3 DNA: TGTGCCAGTAGGTGCCCCGGGGCGTCGTGCGAGCAGTACTTC
D gene: .; clone size: .; J gene: TRBJ1-2; V gene: TRBV7-9; CDR3 protein: CASSPPQLGYNYGYTF; CDR3 DNA: TGTGCCAGCAGTCCACCGCAACTGGGGTATAACTATGGCTACACCTTC
D gene: .; clone size: .; J gene: TRBJ2-2; V gene: TRBV7-2; CDR3 protein: CASTQGLTGNTGELFF; CDR3 DNA: TGTGCCAGCACCCAGGGCCTGACAGGGAACACCGGGGAGCTGTTTTTT